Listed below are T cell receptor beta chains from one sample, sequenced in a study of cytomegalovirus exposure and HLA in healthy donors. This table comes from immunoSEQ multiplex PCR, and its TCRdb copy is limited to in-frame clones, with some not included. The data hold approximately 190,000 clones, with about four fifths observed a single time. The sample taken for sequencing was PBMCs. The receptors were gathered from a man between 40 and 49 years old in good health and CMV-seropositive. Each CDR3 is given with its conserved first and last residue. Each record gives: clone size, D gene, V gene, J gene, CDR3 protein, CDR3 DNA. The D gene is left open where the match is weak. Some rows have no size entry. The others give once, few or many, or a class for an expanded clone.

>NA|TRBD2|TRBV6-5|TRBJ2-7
CARPRVAGVGDEQYF
TGTGCCAGGCCCCGGGTAGCGGGAGTGGGGGACGAGCAGTACTTC
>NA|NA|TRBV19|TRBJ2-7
CASSGGDYEQYF
TGTGCCAGTAGCGGGGGAGACTACGAGCAGTACTTC
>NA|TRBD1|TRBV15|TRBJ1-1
CATSRDIPLAQGGTEAFF
TGTGCCACCAGCAGAGATATCCCCCTTGCTCAGGGGGGCACTGAAGCTTTCTTT
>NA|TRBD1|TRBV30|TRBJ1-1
CAWSVRGQGDTEAFF
TGTGCCTGGAGTGTCAGGGGGCAAGGGGACACTGAAGCTTTCTTT
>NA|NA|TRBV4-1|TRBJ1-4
CASSHQGLANEKLFF
TGCGCCAGCAGCCACCAGGGCCTGGCTAATGAAAAACTGTTTTTT
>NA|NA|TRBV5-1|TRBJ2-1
CASSFSSEPYNEQFF
TGCGCCAGCAGCTTTTCTAGCGAACCCTACAATGAGCAGTTCTTC
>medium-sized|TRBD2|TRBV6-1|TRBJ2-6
CASSEVFGGSGGREANVLTF
TGTGCCAGCAGTGAAGTGTTTGGAGGTAGCGGGGGCCGGGAGGCCAACGTCCTGACTTTC
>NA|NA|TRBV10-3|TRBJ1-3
CAISERGSSGNTIYF
TGTGCCATCAGCGAGAGGGGCAGCTCTGGAAACACCATATATTTT
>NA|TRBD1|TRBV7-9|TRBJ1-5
CASSSQGPGADQPQHF
TGTGCCAGCAGCTCACAGGGGCCGGGGGCCGATCAGCCCCAGCATTTT
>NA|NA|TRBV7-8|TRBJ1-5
CASSIDSSNQPQHF
TGTGCCAGCAGCATTGACAGTAGCAATCAGCCCCAGCATTTT
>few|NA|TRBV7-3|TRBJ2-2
CASSLPGSGELFF
TGTGCCAGCAGCTTACCGGGTTCTGGGGAGCTGTTTTTT
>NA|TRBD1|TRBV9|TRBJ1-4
CASSASTGDEKLFF
TGTGCCAGCAGCGCCTCGACAGGGGACGAAAAACTGTTTTTT
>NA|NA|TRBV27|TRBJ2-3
CASSSTLQSSTDTQYF
TGTGCCAGCAGCTCGACCCTACAGTCATCCACAGATACGCAGTATTTT
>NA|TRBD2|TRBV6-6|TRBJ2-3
CASSQRDWDTDTQYF
TGTGCCAGCAGCCAGCGGGACTGGGACACAGATACGCAGTATTTT
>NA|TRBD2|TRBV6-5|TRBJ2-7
CASRPRTSSYEQYF
TGTGCCAGCAGGCCCCGGACTAGCTCCTACGAGCAGTACTTC
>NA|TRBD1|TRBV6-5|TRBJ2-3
CASSHTGQPRDTQYF
TGTGCCAGCAGTCACACGGGACAGCCTCGGGATACGCAGTATTTT
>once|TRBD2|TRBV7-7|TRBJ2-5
CASSRRTSGVETQYF
TGTGCCAGCAGCCGCAGAACTAGCGGGGTTGAGACCCAGTACTTC
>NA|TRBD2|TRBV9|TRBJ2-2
CASSVGVAGEAGELFF
TGTGCCAGCAGCGTGGGGGTAGCGGGAGAAGCCGGGGAGCTGTTTTTT
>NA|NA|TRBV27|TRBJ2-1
CASSPSGRNEQFF
TGTGCCAGCAGTCCGTCGGGGAGGAATGAGCAGTTCTTC
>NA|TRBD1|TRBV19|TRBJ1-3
CASSTGASGNTIYF
TGTGCCAGCTCAACAGGGGCCTCTGGAAACACCATATATTTT
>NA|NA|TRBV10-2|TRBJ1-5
CASSDRKDQPQHF
TGCGCCAGCAGTGACAGAAAAGATCAGCCCCAGCATTTT
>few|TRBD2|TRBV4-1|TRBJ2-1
CASSQDANSGRARDEQFF
TGCGCCAGCAGCCAAGATGCGAATAGCGGGAGGGCCAGGGATGAGCAGTTCTTC
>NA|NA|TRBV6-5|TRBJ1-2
CASTKGQGPYGYTF
TGTGCCAGCACCAAGGGGCAGGGCCCCTATGGCTACACCTTC
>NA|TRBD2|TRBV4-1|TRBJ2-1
CASSPSGGAYNEQFF
TGCGCCAGCAGTCCGAGCGGGGGGGCCTACAATGAGCAGTTCTTC
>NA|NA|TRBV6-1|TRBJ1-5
CASRQNSNQPQHF
TGTGCCAGCAGGCAGAATAGCAATCAGCCCCAGCATTTT
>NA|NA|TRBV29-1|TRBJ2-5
CSVDVLQETQYF
TGCAGCGTTGACGTCCTTCAAGAGACCCAGTACTTC
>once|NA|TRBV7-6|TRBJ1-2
CASSNPEGDGYTF
TGTGCCAGCAGCAATCCCGAGGGGGATGGCTACACCTTC
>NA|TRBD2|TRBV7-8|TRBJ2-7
CASSPALRGVSREVPEQYF
TGTGCCAGCAGTCCAGCTTTGAGGGGCGTGTCGCGGGAGGTCCCCGAGCAGTACTTC
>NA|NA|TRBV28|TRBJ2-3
CASSPGNQYTDTQYF
TGTGCCAGCAGTCCCGGGAACCAGTACACAGATACGCAGTATTTT
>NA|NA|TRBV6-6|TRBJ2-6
CASIGGPVAGANVLTF
TGTGCCAGCATCGGGGGGCCGGTTGCTGGGGCCAACGTCCTGACTTTC
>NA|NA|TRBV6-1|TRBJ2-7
CASRGRPSYEQYF
TGTGCCAGCAGGGGGCGGCCTTCCTACGAGCAGTACTTC
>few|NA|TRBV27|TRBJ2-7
CASSLAGTYEQYF
TGTGCCAGCAGTTTGGCGGGCACCTACGAGCAGTACTTC
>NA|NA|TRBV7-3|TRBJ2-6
CASSPSGVSGANVLTF
TGTGCCAGCAGCCCCTCGGGGGTCTCTGGGGCCAACGTCCTGACTTTC
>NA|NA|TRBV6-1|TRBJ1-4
CASSFKTGSEKLFF
TGTGCCAGCAGTTTCAAGACTGGGTCGGAAAAACTGTTTTTT
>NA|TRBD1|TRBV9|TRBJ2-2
CASSEGTGAGDGELFF
TGTGCCAGCAGCGAGGGGACAGGGGCGGGTGACGGGGAGCTGTTTTTT
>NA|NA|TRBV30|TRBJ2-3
CAWSVQVDTQYF
TGTGCCTGGAGTGTACAGGTAGATACGCAGTATTTT
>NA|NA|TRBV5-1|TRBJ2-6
CASSHTGTRFSGANVLTF
TGCGCCAGCAGCCATACCGGGACACGCTTTTCTGGGGCCAACGTCCTGACTTTC
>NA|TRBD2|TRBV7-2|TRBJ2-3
CASSLSGRADTQYF
TGTGCCAGCAGCTTAAGCGGGAGGGCAGATACGCAGTATTTT
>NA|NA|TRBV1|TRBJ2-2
CTSSQEGGNTGELFF
TGCACCAGCAGCCAAGAAGGGGGGAACACCGGGGAGCTGTTTTTT
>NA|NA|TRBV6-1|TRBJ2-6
CASSDIRGSGANVLTF
TGTGCCAGCAGTGACATTCGGGGCTCTGGGGCCAACGTCCTGACTTTC
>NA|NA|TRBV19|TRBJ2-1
CASSIGGREQFF
TGTGCCAGTAGTATAGGAGGGAGAGAGCAGTTCTTC
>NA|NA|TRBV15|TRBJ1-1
CATSRDRPNTEAFF
TGTGCCACCAGCAGAGATCGTCCGAACACTGAAGCTTTCTTT
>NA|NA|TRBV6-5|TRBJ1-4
CASSYSKNSGNEKLFF
TGTGCCAGCAGTTACTCGAAGAACAGTGGTAATGAAAAACTGTTTTTT
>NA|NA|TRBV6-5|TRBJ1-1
CAIRRQENTEAFF
TGTGCCATCAGAAGACAGGAGAACACTGAAGCTTTCTTT
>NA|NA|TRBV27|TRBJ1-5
CASRLTGTLNQPQHF
TGTGCCAGCAGATTGACCGGGACATTAAATCAGCCCCAGCATTTT
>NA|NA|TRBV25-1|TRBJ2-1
CASSEYKAGNEQFF
TGTGCCAGCAGTGAATATAAGGCAGGTAATGAGCAGTTCTTC
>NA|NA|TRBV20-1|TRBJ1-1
CLKGENTEAFF
TGCCTTAAGGGGGAGAACACTGAAGCTTTCTTT
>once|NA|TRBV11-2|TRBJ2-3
CASSLGVSYTDTQYF
TGTGCCAGCAGCTTAGGAGTTAGCTACACAGATACGCAGTATTTT
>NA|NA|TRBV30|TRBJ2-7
CAWSLGAYEQYF
TGTGCCTGGAGTTTAGGAGCCTACGAGCAGTACTTC
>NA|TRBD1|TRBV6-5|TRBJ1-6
CASSYAGGQGNSPLHF
TGTGCCAGCAGTTACGCGGGGGGACAGGGCAATTCACCCCTCCACTTT
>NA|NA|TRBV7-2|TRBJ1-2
CASSREWPDIYGYTF
TGTGCCAGCAGCCGAGAGTGGCCTGACATCTATGGCTACACCTTC
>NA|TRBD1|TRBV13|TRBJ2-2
CASSSGADRGSGELFF
TGTGCCAGCAGCTCCGGCGCGGACAGGGGGTCCGGGGAGCTGTTTTTT
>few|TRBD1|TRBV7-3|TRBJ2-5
CASSPDRGRTQYF
TGTGCCAGCAGCCCGGACAGGGGGCGAACCCAGTACTTC
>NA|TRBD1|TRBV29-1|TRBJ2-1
CSVKMPGTGLNWEQFF
TGCAGCGTTAAAATGCCCGGGACAGGGTTGAATTGGGAGCAGTTCTTC
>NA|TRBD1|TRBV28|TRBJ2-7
CASSPLAGGGYEQYF
TGTGCCAGCAGCCCTTTGGCAGGGGGCGGGTACGAGCAGTACTTC